The 12 T cell receptor beta chains listed next were all sequenced from one sample in a study of blood T cell repertoires in COVID-19. This table comes from immunoSEQ multiplex PCR, and its TCRdb copy is limited to in-frame clones, with some not included. The sample shows 55,000 to 70,000 clones, roughly 91% of them seen only once. The sample taken for sequencing was PBMCs or T cells enriched from blood (not recorded which). The receptors were sampled from a woman aged 35 to 49 who had recovered from COVID-19.

This sequence joins TRBV19 and TRBJ2-7; 7 nucleotides match TRBD1. This CDR3 comprises 13 residues. Looked up from germline, CDR1 is LNHDA and CDR2 is SQIVND (reference sequence). J lost 6 bases, V lost 4 bases, and 6 bases had no gene match. The CDR3 bases are TGTGCCAGTAGTAACCGACAGGGTGGCGAGCAGTACTTC. Translation gives CASSNRQGGEQYF. Supplemented by reference TRBV19 and TRBJ2-7, the full variable domain reads DGGITQSPKYLFRKEGQNVTLSCEQNLNHDAMYWYRQDPGQGLRLIYYSQIVNDFQKGDIAEGYSVSREKKESFPLTVTSAQKNPTAFYLCASSNRQGGEQYFGPGTRLTVT.

V gene TRBV7-9 combines with J gene TRBJ2-7; a weak D match, TRBD2 (6 bases). CDR3 length: 13 amino acids. V was pared by 1 base and J by 5 bases, with 9 bases between. Germline V gene data show CDR1 as SEHNR and CDR2 as FQNEAQ (reference sequence). CDR3 DNA: TGTGCCAGCAGCTTAGTTGGCGGGGACGAGCAGTACTTC. Translated, it gives CASSLVGGDEQYF.

This chain uses TRBV3-1 (or the pseudogene TRBV3-2) with TRBJ1-2, with TRBD1 as a possible D gene (5 bases). The CDR3 is 15 amino acids. The V gene lost 0 bases and the J gene lost 1 base, with 9 bases spanning the gap. Germline loops: CDR1 LGHDT, CDR2 YNNKEL (reference sequence). The CDR3 spells CASSQDLGGNYGYTF. CDR3 nucleotide sequence: TGTGCCAGCAGCCAAGATCTGGGGGGTAACTATGGCTACACCTTC.

The CDR3 here is CASSEWTGTNTGELFF. CDR3 nucleotides: TGTGCCAGCAGTGAATGGACAGGGACGAACACCGGGGAGCTGTTTTTT. This chain links TRBV6-1 with TRBJ2-2; 8 nucleotides agree with TRBD1. The ends lost 2 bases at V and 0 bases at J; junction bases unmatched: 2. The germline V gene has CDR1 MNHNS and CDR2 SASEGT. The CDR3 consists of 16 residues.

This chain joins TRBV6-5 and TRBJ1-2, with 7 positions matching TRBD1. Germline V gene lookup returns CDR1 MNHEY and CDR2 SVGAGI. The V segment lost 6 bases and the J segment 4 bases; nucleotides outside the gene matches: 8. The CDR3 length is 14 residues. The CDR3 coding sequence is TGTGCCAGCAGAAAGGGACAGAGTATCTATGGCTACACCTTC. It encodes CASRKGQSIYGYTF.

This chain links TRBV6-1 with TRBJ1-4; D not resolved. CDR1 is MNHNS, CDR2 SASEGT, per germline. The V end was cut by 1 base, the J end by 7 bases, with 22 bases between. There are 18 residues in the CDR3. CDR3 sequence reads: CASSEVYPYWGEGEKLFF. CDR3 nucleotides: TGTGCCAGCAGTGAAGTTTACCCTTATTGGGGAGAAGGTGAAAAACTGTTTTTT.

The chain uses TRBV3-1 (or the pseudogene TRBV3-2) and TRBJ1-1; maybe TRBD1 (6 bases). The ends were cut back, 1 base at V and 0 bases at J, with 15 bases in the middle. The CDR3 consists of 17 residues. Germline CDR1 is LGHDT and CDR2 is YNNKEL (reference sequence). CDR3 amino acids: CASSQARGGLLNTEAFF. The CDR3 DNA reads as TGTGCCAGCAGCCAAGCCAGGGGCGGTTTACTGAACACTGAAGCTTTCTTT.

This clone was counted once. V gene TRBV3-1 (or the pseudogene TRBV3-2) combines with J gene TRBJ1-6; possibly TRBD1 for D (5 bases). This CDR3 comprises 13 residues. Germline CDR1 LGHDT, CDR2 YNNKEL (reference sequence). V was cut by 4 bases and J by 9 bases, with 10 bases left in between. The CDR3 coding sequence is TGTGCCAGCAGCCCCGGTAGGGGTTCACCCCTCCACTTT. Translated, it gives CASSPGRGSPLHF.

This clone was recorded only once. V gene TRBV27 combines with J gene TRBJ1-5; D is perhaps TRBD1 (5 bases). V was trimmed by 3 bases and J by 6 bases, leaving 12 bases between them. Looked up from germline, CDR1 is MNHEY and CDR2 is SMNVEV (reference sequence). This CDR3 is 14 amino acids long. CDR3 sequence (DNA): TGTGCCAGCAGTTTGCGGGGGACCATTCAGCCCCAGCATTTT. Residues: CASSLRGTIQPQHF.

The chain couples TRBV5-8 to TRBJ2-7, with D tentatively TRBD2 (7 bases). Trimming removed 3 bases from V and 2 bases from J, with 12 bases in between. The length of the CDR3 is 14 residues. Germline CDR1 and CDR2: SGHTS and YDEGEE. CDR3: CASSWGGGTYEQYF. The CDR3 nucleotides are TGTGCCAGCAGCTGGGGAGGGGGAACCTACGAGCAGTACTTC.

This rearrangement joins TRBV19 to TRBJ2-5, with D perhaps TRBD2 (7 bases). From germline, CDR1 is LNHDA and CDR2 SQIVND (reference sequence). CDR3 length: 16 amino acids. V was shortened by 6 bases and J by 1 base, with 18 bases between the two germline ends. The CDR3 region has the DNA TGTGCCAGTAGGGTCGGTAGGGGGGGCGTCCAAGAGACCCAGTACTTC. Amino acid sequence: CASRVGRGGVQETQYF. Full variable domain (rest looked up from reference TRBV19 and TRBJ2-5): DGGITQSPKYLFRKEGQNVTLSCEQNLNHDAMYWYRQDPGQGLRLIYYSQIVNDFQKGDIAEGYSVSREKKESFPLTVTSAQKNPTAFYLCASRVGRGGVQETQYFGPGTRLLVL.

This clone has a handful of counts. The rearrangement uses TRBV3-1 (or the pseudogene TRBV3-2) and TRBJ1-2; 9 nucleotides line up with TRBD1. CDR3 length: 15 residues. CDR1 is LGHDT, CDR2 YNNKEL, per germline (reference sequence). V lost 4 bases, J lost 1 base, and 4 bases stayed unmatched. As DNA, the CDR3 is TGTGCCAGCAGCCGAACGACAGGGGGTAACTATGGCTACACCTTC. Encoded protein: CASSRTTGGNYGYTF.